Listed below are T cell receptor beta chains from one sample, sequenced in a study of T cell responses to AZD1222 COVID-19 vaccine. Here immunoSEQ multiplex PCR was the method, and the copy in TCRdb shows in-frame clones only, minus some. The sample lists more than 120,000 clones; 85% to 90% were seen once. The sample consisted of peripheral blood, taken 28 days after the second AZD1222 dose. These receptor sequences come from an adult who received the AZD1222 COVID-19 vaccine. CDR3s include the opening cysteine and the closing phenylalanine or tryptophan. D genes are given only for firm matches. The listing skips clone size in some rows; elsewhere it reads once, few, many or a size class.

v_gene: TRBV19
j_gene: TRBJ1-5
d_gene: TRBD1
abundance: once
CDR3nt: TGTGCCAGTAGTTGGACAGGGAAGACGCCCCAGCATTTT
CDR3aa: CASSWTGKTPQHF

v_gene: TRBV5-1
j_gene: TRBJ2-5
d_gene: TRBD1
abundance: -
CDR3nt: TGCGCCAGCAGCCAGGACAGGGGGCCGGCCCAGTACTTC
CDR3aa: CASSQDRGPAQYF

v_gene: TRBV24-1
j_gene: TRBJ2-1
d_gene: -
abundance: -
CDR3nt: TGTGCCACCAGTGATTTGAGGGGCTCCTACAATGAGCAGTTCTTC
CDR3aa: CATSDLRGSYNEQFF

v_gene: TRBV28
j_gene: TRBJ1-5
d_gene: -
abundance: -
CDR3nt: TGTGCCAGCACCACGGGGGCCAATCAGCCCCAGCATTTT
CDR3aa: CASTTGANQPQHF

v_gene: TRBV6-1
j_gene: TRBJ2-1
d_gene: -
abundance: -
CDR3nt: TGTGCCAGCAGTGAAGCGCAATCAGCTGGAGAAAACAATGAGCAGTTCTTC
CDR3aa: CASSEAQSAGENNEQFF

v_gene: TRBV11-1
j_gene: TRBJ2-2
d_gene: -
abundance: few
CDR3nt: TGTGCCAGCAGCGTACGGGACGTGACTGGGGAGCTGTTTTTT
CDR3aa: CASSVRDVTGELFF

v_gene: TRBV6-2/TRBV6-3
j_gene: TRBJ1-1
d_gene: -
abundance: -
CDR3nt: TGTGCCAGCAGGTACAGGGTGGCGAACACTGAAGCTTTCTTT
CDR3aa: CASRYRVANTEAFF

v_gene: TRBV11-2
j_gene: TRBJ1-2
d_gene: TRBD1
abundance: -
CDR3nt: TGTGCCAGCAGCTCCCCGACAGGGGGCAACTATGGCTACACCTTC
CDR3aa: CASSSPTGGNYGYTF

v_gene: TRBV4-2
j_gene: TRBJ2-3
d_gene: TRBD2
abundance: -
CDR3nt: TGTGCCAGCAGCCAAGAACCGACTAGCGAGGTGGATACGCAGTATTTT
CDR3aa: CASSQEPTSEVDTQYF

v_gene: TRBV7-9
j_gene: TRBJ2-7
d_gene: TRBD1
abundance: -
CDR3nt: TGTGCCAGCAGCTTAGCAGGGGGCGAGTACGAGCAGTACTTC
CDR3aa: CASSLAGGEYEQYF

v_gene: TRBV6-5
j_gene: TRBJ2-3
d_gene: TRBD2
abundance: -
CDR3nt: TGTGCCAGCAGGGGGTCGGGACTAGCAACAGATACGCAGTATTTT
CDR3aa: CASRGSGLATDTQYF

v_gene: TRBV4-3
j_gene: TRBJ1-2
d_gene: TRBD1
abundance: -
CDR3nt: TGCGCCAGCAGCCAAGATTTCCAGGGGGGGTATGGCTACACCTTC
CDR3aa: CASSQDFQGGYGYTF

v_gene: TRBV6-5
j_gene: TRBJ2-1
d_gene: TRBD2
abundance: -
CDR3nt: TGTGCCAGCAGTAACGAACTAGCGGGAGGACATGAGCAGTTCTTC
CDR3aa: CASSNELAGGHEQFF

v_gene: TRBV7-9
j_gene: TRBJ2-5
d_gene: -
abundance: -
CDR3nt: TGTGCCAGCAGCCAGAAGGCTGCAGGCCAAGAGACCCAGTACTTC
CDR3aa: CASSQKAAGQETQYF

v_gene: TRBV29-1
j_gene: TRBJ1-2
d_gene: TRBD1
abundance: -
CDR3nt: TGCAGCGTCTTCGGGACAGGGGATAACCCGACCTATGGCTACACCTTC
CDR3aa: CSVFGTGDNPTYGYTF

v_gene: TRBV6-6
j_gene: TRBJ2-7
d_gene: -
abundance: -
CDR3nt: TGTGCCAGCAGTGACGACGCAGCCTACGAGCAGTACTTC
CDR3aa: CASSDDAAYEQYF

v_gene: TRBV6-5
j_gene: TRBJ1-2
d_gene: -
abundance: -
CDR3nt: TGTGCCAGCAGTACAAGGGACCGTCCCCTCTATGGCTACACCTTC
CDR3aa: CASSTRDRPLYGYTF

v_gene: TRBV7-3
j_gene: TRBJ2-1
d_gene: -
abundance: -
CDR3nt: TGTGCCAGCAGCTTAAACCTAGGGAGGTACAATGAGCAGTTCTTC
CDR3aa: CASSLNLGRYNEQFF

v_gene: TRBV28
j_gene: TRBJ2-1
d_gene: -
abundance: few
CDR3nt: TGTGCCAGCAGTTTACGGCCCAACAATGAGCAGTTCTTC
CDR3aa: CASSLRPNNEQFF

v_gene: TRBV7-9
j_gene: TRBJ2-3
d_gene: -
abundance: -
CDR3nt: TGTGCCAGCGAATCCCGCAGCAGTAGATTTATTGGCACAGATACGCAGTATTTT
CDR3aa: CASESRSSRFIGTDTQYF

v_gene: TRBV3-1/TRBV3-2
j_gene: TRBJ1-6
d_gene: -
abundance: -
CDR3nt: TGTGCCAGCAGCCAAGATAAGGGAGTCGGTAATTCACCCCTCCACTTT
CDR3aa: CASSQDKGVGNSPLHF

v_gene: TRBV5-1
j_gene: TRBJ2-1
d_gene: -
abundance: -
CDR3nt: TGCGCCAGCAGTATGACGATAATGGGGGATGAGCAGTTCTTC
CDR3aa: CASSMTIMGDEQFF

v_gene: TRBV6-6
j_gene: TRBJ1-5
d_gene: -
abundance: -
CDR3nt: TGTGCCAGCAGGGGGGGGGCAGGTACTCAGCCCCAGCATTTT
CDR3aa: CASRGGAGTQPQHF

v_gene: TRBV19
j_gene: TRBJ1-1
d_gene: -
abundance: -
CDR3nt: TGTGCCAGTAGCCCGTCAGGGAACACTGAAGCTTTCTTT
CDR3aa: CASSPSGNTEAFF

v_gene: TRBV11-2
j_gene: TRBJ2-1
d_gene: TRBD2
abundance: -
CDR3nt: TGTGCCAGCATCCCTAGCGGGAGCGGCGCCTATCAGCAGTTCTTC
CDR3aa: CASIPSGSGAYQQFF

v_gene: TRBV6-5
j_gene: TRBJ1-2
d_gene: TRBD1
abundance: -
CDR3nt: TGTGCCAGCAGCGCAGGGGACAGGAGCGGCTATGGCTACACCTTC
CDR3aa: CASSAGDRSGYGYTF

v_gene: TRBV6-5
j_gene: TRBJ1-1
d_gene: -
abundance: -
CDR3nt: TGTGCAATACCCCGGGGCACTGAAGCTTTCTTT
CDR3aa: CAIPRGTEAFF

v_gene: TRBV10-3
j_gene: TRBJ1-5
d_gene: -
abundance: -
CDR3nt: TGTGCCATCAGGGAAGGGGCCGGGGGGTCCCAGCATTTT
CDR3aa: CAIREGAGGSQHF

v_gene: TRBV5-1
j_gene: TRBJ1-4
d_gene: TRBD1
abundance: -
CDR3nt: TGCGCCAGCAGCTTGGCCGGGACAGGGAAGAAACTGTTTTTT
CDR3aa: CASSLAGTGKKLFF

v_gene: TRBV6-5
j_gene: TRBJ1-1
d_gene: -
abundance: -
CDR3nt: TGTGCCAGCAGCCGCTGGGGGGGCATGAACACTGAAGCTTTCTTT
CDR3aa: CASSRWGGMNTEAFF

v_gene: TRBV10-2
j_gene: TRBJ2-3
d_gene: TRBD1
abundance: -
CDR3nt: TGCGCCACCGGGGACAGGCCGACAGATACGCAGTATTTT
CDR3aa: CATGDRPTDTQYF

v_gene: TRBV5-8
j_gene: TRBJ2-7
d_gene: TRBD1
abundance: -
CDR3nt: TGTGCCAGCAGCTTGGGTACAGGGGCCGCCTACGAGCAGTACTTC
CDR3aa: CASSLGTGAAYEQYF

v_gene: TRBV5-5
j_gene: TRBJ2-7
d_gene: -
abundance: -
CDR3nt: TGTGCCAGCAGCTTGGGGGACACCGAGCAGTACTTC
CDR3aa: CASSLGDTEQYF

v_gene: TRBV6-5
j_gene: TRBJ1-6
d_gene: TRBD1
abundance: few
CDR3nt: TGTGCCAGCAGGGGACGGGACAGGGAGGCCTCACCCCTCCACTTT
CDR3aa: CASRGRDREASPLHF

v_gene: TRBV3-1/TRBV3-2
j_gene: TRBJ1-5
d_gene: -
abundance: -
CDR3nt: TGTGCCAGCAGCCAAGATGGCCGGCAGCCCCAGCATTTT
CDR3aa: CASSQDGRQPQHF

v_gene: TRBV3-1/TRBV3-2
j_gene: TRBJ1-1
d_gene: -
abundance: few
CDR3nt: TGTGCCAGCAGCCAAGGAAGGAACACTGAAGCTTTCTTT
CDR3aa: CASSQGRNTEAFF

v_gene: TRBV2
j_gene: TRBJ1-3
d_gene: TRBD1
abundance: -
CDR3nt: TGTGCCAGCAGTCCGGTAGGGGGCGGAAACACCATATATTTT
CDR3aa: CASSPVGGGNTIYF

v_gene: TRBV15
j_gene: TRBJ2-6
d_gene: TRBD1
abundance: -
CDR3nt: TGTGCCACCACGAGGGACAGGTTTTCTGGGGCCAACGTCCTGACTTTC
CDR3aa: CATTRDRFSGANVLTF

v_gene: TRBV6-2/TRBV6-3
j_gene: TRBJ1-5
d_gene: TRBD1
abundance: -
CDR3nt: TGTGCCAGCAGTTACATAGGGGGCACTCAGCCCCAGCATTTT
CDR3aa: CASSYIGGTQPQHF

v_gene: TRBV2
j_gene: TRBJ1-1
d_gene: -
abundance: -
CDR3nt: TGTGCCAGCACACGTGATGGAGGGACTGAAGCTTTCTTT
CDR3aa: CASTRDGGTEAFF

v_gene: TRBV19
j_gene: TRBJ1-1
d_gene: -
abundance: -
CDR3nt: TGTGCCAGTACCCTCAAGGGGGTTAGCCGGGAGAACACTGAAGCTTTCTTT
CDR3aa: CASTLKGVSRENTEAFF

v_gene: TRBV27
j_gene: TRBJ1-2
d_gene: -
abundance: -
CDR3nt: TGTGCCAGCAGTTTATCACTGGCGTTGAGACGCACCTTC
CDR3aa: CASSLSLALRRTF

v_gene: TRBV16
j_gene: TRBJ2-4
d_gene: -
abundance: -
CDR3nt: TGTGCCAGCAGCCGGCAGGATCGTCAAAACATTCAGTACTTC
CDR3aa: CASSRQDRQNIQYF

v_gene: TRBV3-1/TRBV3-2
j_gene: TRBJ1-3
d_gene: -
abundance: -
CDR3nt: TGTGCCAGCAGCCAAGATCTTGGCAGGGCGACCTCTGGAAACACCATATATTTT
CDR3aa: CASSQDLGRATSGNTIYF

v_gene: TRBV24-1
j_gene: TRBJ1-2
d_gene: TRBD1
abundance: -
CDR3nt: TGTGCCACCAGTGATTCCGGGACAGATTATGGCTACACCTTC
CDR3aa: CATSDSGTDYGYTF

v_gene: TRBV19
j_gene: TRBJ2-3
d_gene: -
abundance: -
CDR3nt: TGTGCCAGTAGCCAGGGCGCCCCTACGCAGTATTTT
CDR3aa: CASSQGAPTQYF

v_gene: TRBV28
j_gene: TRBJ1-5
d_gene: -
abundance: -
CDR3nt: TGTGCCAGCAGTCCCTCCTTGGGTAGCGGCAATCAGCCCCAGCATTTT
CDR3aa: CASSPSLGSGNQPQHF

v_gene: TRBV28
j_gene: TRBJ2-7
d_gene: TRBD1
abundance: once
CDR3nt: TGTGCCAGCGGCCTGACACAGGGGGGCACCTACGAGCAGTACTTC
CDR3aa: CASGLTQGGTYEQYF

v_gene: TRBV19
j_gene: TRBJ1-1
d_gene: -
abundance: once
CDR3nt: TGTGCCAGTAGTATAGATCCAGGGCGGTCTGAAGCTTTCTTT
CDR3aa: CASSIDPGRSEAFF

v_gene: TRBV5-1
j_gene: TRBJ2-7
d_gene: TRBD2
abundance: few
CDR3nt: TGCGCCAGCAGCTGGAGTAGCGGGAGGTTAAGTGCCTACGAGCAGTACTTC
CDR3aa: CASSWSSGRLSAYEQYF

v_gene: TRBV29-1
j_gene: TRBJ1-1
d_gene: -
abundance: once
CDR3nt: TGCAGCGTTGGTGGGGCCACGAACACTGAAGCTTTCTTT
CDR3aa: CSVGGATNTEAFF

v_gene: TRBV6-5
j_gene: TRBJ1-4
d_gene: -
abundance: -
CDR3nt: TGTGCCAGCAGCCAGGACGAAAAGGGTGAAAAACTGTTTTTT
CDR3aa: CASSQDEKGEKLFF

v_gene: TRBV27
j_gene: TRBJ1-5
d_gene: -
abundance: -
CDR3nt: TGTGCCAGCAGCCCCCGTCCCCCAAAAATTAGCAATCAGCCCCAGCATTTT
CDR3aa: CASSPRPPKISNQPQHF

v_gene: TRBV10-2
j_gene: TRBJ1-4
d_gene: -
abundance: -
CDR3nt: TGCGCCAGCAGAAGCGGGCAGTTGGGCGAAAAACTGTTTTTT
CDR3aa: CASRSGQLGEKLFF

v_gene: TRBV7-2
j_gene: TRBJ1-5
d_gene: -
abundance: -
CDR3nt: TGTGCCAGCAACGCCGGGGGACATCCGCGATATAGCAATCAGCCCCAGCATTTT
CDR3aa: CASNAGGHPRYSNQPQHF